Presented here are 8 T cell receptor beta chains from one specimen sequenced in a study of cytomegalovirus exposure and HLA in healthy donors. Vbeta (60) and Jbeta (13) primers were used in the PCR. This table comes from immunoSEQ multiplex PCR, and its TCRdb copy is limited to in-frame clones, with some not included. In the table there are approximately 52,000 clones, approximately 71% of which are singletons. Sequencing was performed on PBMCs. These receptors were obtained from a man aged 40-50 years in good health and CMV-seropositive.

About this clone itself: A read error is likely, as this CDR3 ends without the conserved phenylalanine or tryptophan. The V gene is TRBV29-1, the J gene TRBJ1-1, with TRBD1 matching 9 bases. Germline V gene data show CDR1 as SQVTM and CDR2 as ANQGSEA. CDR3 length: 13 residues. With V trimmed by 5 bases and J by 8 bases, 9 bases remained unmatched. CDR3 sequence: CSVLTGGGTEAFL. The CDR3 coding sequence is TGCAGCGTTTTGACAGGGGGAGGGACCGAAGCTTTCCTT.

This chain connects TRBV27 to TRBJ2-7; 8 nucleotides match TRBD2. Germline-derived CDR1 and CDR2 are MNHEY and SMNVEV (reference sequence). J gave up 1 base and V 6 bases, and 5 bases lay outside the gene matches. This CDR3 comprises 14 residues. CDR3 region: CASSYAGGSYEQYF. CDR3 DNA sequence: TGTGCCAGCAGCTACGCGGGGGGATCCTACGAGCAGTACTTC.

The rearrangement joins TRBV29-1 to TRBJ1-1, with a tentative D call TRBD1 (6 bases). The V and J ends lost 4 bases and 5 bases respectively, with 11 bases between them. This CDR3 spans 12 amino acids. Looked up from germline, CDR1 is SQVTM and CDR2 is ANQGSEA. The CDR3, as DNA: TGCAGCGTTGCGGGGGGCCGAACTGAAGCTTTCTTT. Translation gives CSVAGGRTEAFF. The complete variable domain, with remaining parts taken from reference TRBV29-1 and TRBJ1-1, reads SAVISQKPSRDICQRGTSLTIQCQVDSQVTMMFWYRQQPGQSLTLIATANQGSEATYESGFVIDKFPISRPNLTFSTLTVSNMSPEDSSIYLCSVAGGRTEAFFGQGTRLTVV.

The chain links TRBV5-1 to TRBJ1-4, with D possibly being TRBD1 (5 bases). The V end was cut by 1 base, the J end by 6 bases, with 13 bases between. CDR1 and CDR2 (germline): SGHRS, YFSETQ. The CDR3 runs 15 residues. CDR3 loop: CASSLNGGRDEKLFF. In DNA form, the CDR3 reads TGCGCCAGCAGCTTGAACGGGGGTCGGGATGAAAAACTGTTTTTT.

This rearrangement joins TRBV6-6 to TRBJ1-5; 9 positions match TRBD1. V lost 5 bases to trimming and J lost 4 bases; unmatched junction nucleotides: 6. Germline V gene sequence: CDR1 MNHNY, CDR2 SVGAGI (reference sequence). The CDR3 is 15 amino acids. CDR3 in amino acids: CASSRTGQGNQPQHF. CDR3 bases: TGTGCCAGCAGTCGAACAGGACAGGGGAATCAGCCCCAGCATTTT.

This rearrangement joins TRBV5-1 to TRBJ2-3; tentatively, D is TRBD2 (6 bases). Germline-derived CDR1 and CDR2 are SGHRS and YFSETQ. V was pared by 4 bases and J by 0 bases, with 12 bases between. This CDR3 has 15 amino acids. This chain's CDR3 is CASSRDFTSTDTQYF. In DNA, the CDR3 is TGCGCCAGCAGCCGGGACTTTACTAGCACAGATACGCAGTATTTT.

This clone was found a few times. The chain is built from TRBV30 and TRBJ2-7, with D possibly TRBD2 on 6 matching bases. The V end lost 7 bases, the J end lost 5 bases, and 24 bases lay between the germline ends. CDR1 is GTSNPN, CDR2 SVGIG, per germline (reference sequence). CDR3 length: 15 residues. The CDR3 loop is CAFRLMEGYFNEQYF. For the CDR3, the DNA is TGTGCCTTTAGGCTGATGGAGGGTTATTTCAACGAGCAGTACTTC.

The V gene is TRBV27, the J gene TRBJ1-2, with 8 bases aligning to TRBD1. With 4 bases clipped from V and 5 bases from J, the junction kept 6 bases outside the gene matches. Germline CDR1 and CDR2: MNHEY and SMNVEV (reference sequence). There are 14 residues in the CDR3. The CDR3 DNA sequence: TGTGCCAGCAGTTCGACAGGGGAGAAGTATGGCTACACCTTC. Translation: CASSSTGEKYGYTF.